This T cell receptor beta chain is from a study of spatial heterogeneity in lung cancer. TCRdb passed the 5' RACE reads through MiXCR, listing each CDR3 protein once. The data show more than 1,500 distinct CDR3 sequences, with under 30% seen just once and around 52% held by the top ten. The germline V and J ends were trimmed by 5 bases and 7 bases, with 18 bases remaining between them. Per germline, CDR1 GTSNPN and CDR2 SVGIG (reference sequence). The CDR3 covers 14 residues. As for time point: sample taken at primary tumor resection. No cells were sorted before sequencing. The whole RNA sequenced was extracted from tumor, nontumor lung or frozen PBMC. This clonotype appeared many times.

The sample consisted of PBMCs, taken at surgery. The chain employs TRBV30 and TRBJ2-1, with D perhaps being TRBD1 or TRBD2 (6 bases each). The sequence was collected from a male donor with early-stage non-small cell lung cancer. The CDR3 DNA is TGTGCCTGGGAGAGGAGGGGGGCCGAAAATGAGCAGTTCTTC. This gives the protein CAWERRGAENEQFF.